The 20 T cell receptor beta chains below come from one sample, sequenced in a study of human T cells and chemical hapten exposure. Time point given: healthy volunteer bleed at 2 weeks. Someone pulled total RNA out of unfractionated whole blood. TCRdb re-derived calls from the RACE reads in MiXCR, one entry per CDR3 protein. In the table there are tens of thousands of distinct CDR3 sequences, 6% to 7.5% of which are singletons. Material for sequencing was whole blood. Every receptor here comes from a human donor in good health. Some clones in this sample may be carry-over from other donors' samples.

The chain links TRBV3-1 to TRBJ2-1; 13 nucleotides match TRBD2. Germline V lookup: CDR1 LGHDT, CDR2 YNNKEL (reference sequence). CDR3 length: 15 amino acids. V shed 3 bases and J 6 bases; nucleotides not matched to a gene: 2. CDR3: CASSQTSGGCNEQFF. In DNA, the CDR3 is TGTGCCAGCAGCCAGACTAGCGGGGGGTGCAATGAGCAGTTCTTC.

This clonotype has ten or more counts. This sequence joins TRBV24-1 and TRBJ1-2; D ambiguous. Germline V gives CDR1 KGHDR, CDR2 SFDVKD. This CDR3 comprises 16 residues. Trimming stripped 4 bases from V and 0 bases from J, with 14 bases between. The chain's CDR3 is CATSDPLGASNYGYTF. Written as DNA, the CDR3 is TGTGCCACCAGTGACCCCCTTGGAGCCTCTAACTATGGCTACACCTTC.

This clonotype was detected a few times. The CDR3 region is CAARASGDTDTQYF. The CDR3 DNA follows: TGTGCCGCCAGGGCGTCAGGTGACACAGATACGCAGTATTTT. V and J are TRBV10-3 and TRBJ2-3, with D maybe TRBD1 (5 bases). Germline CDR1 and CDR2: ENHRY and SYGVKD. Trimming removed 11 bases from V and 2 bases from J, with 17 bases in between. This CDR3 has 14 amino acids.

The table lists this clonotype with a few counts. This chain joins TRBV6-1 and TRBJ1-1; D remains ambiguous. The CDR3 is 13 residues long. V was cut by 4 bases and J by 6 bases, with 12 bases left in between. Germline CDR1 and CDR2: MNHNS and SASEGT. The CDR3 here is CASSVGSCSEAFF. DNA of the CDR3: TGTGCCAGCAGTGTAGGGTCTTGTTCTGAAGCTTTCTTT.

This clonotype appeared many times. The chain employs TRBV6-4 and TRBJ2-3; perhaps TRBD2 as D (6 bases). With 3 bases removed from V and 2 bases from J, the gap between germline ends came to 12 bases. The CDR3 has 15 residues. The germline CDR1 and CDR2 sequences are MRHNA and SNTAGT. The CDR3 nucleotides read TGTGCCAGCAGTGAATCGACTAGTGCCACAGATACGCAGTATTTT. Encoded protein: CASSESTSATDTQYF.

There are many counts of this clonotype. The rearrangement uses TRBV20-1 and TRBJ1-1; possibly TRBD1 for D (5 bases). Germline-derived CDR1 and CDR2 are DFQATT and SNEGSKA (reference sequence). Trimming stripped 6 bases from V and 3 bases from J, with 20 bases between. CDR3 length: 15 residues. The CDR3 region has the DNA TGCAGTGCACCGGACCCCCGCAGGGACCACACTGAAGCTTTCTTT. This gives the protein CSAPDPRRDHTEAFF.

This clonotype was recorded many times. J is TRBJ2-1 and V is TRBV7-2, with D possibly being TRBD2 (6 bases). V shed 2 bases and J shed 14 bases, with 22 bases lying between them. Per germline, CDR1 SGHTA and CDR2 FQGNSA. The CDR3 runs 15 residues. CDR3 nucleotide sequence: TGTGCCAGCAGCTTAACCCCGCAGGCCGGGACTTGGGAGTTCTTC. It translates to CASSLTPQAGTWEFF.

There are a few counts of this clonotype. J is TRBJ2-6 and V is TRBV6-6; D is ambiguous. The V end lost 4 bases, the J end lost 0 bases, and 7 bases lay between the germline ends. Germline V gene sequence: CDR1 MNHNY, CDR2 SVGAGI (reference sequence). The CDR3 contains 15 residues. This chain's CDR3 is CASSFQSSGANVLTF. As DNA, the CDR3 is TGTGCCAGCAGTTTTCAGAGCTCTGGGGCCAACGTCCTGACTTTC.

This clonotype was counted between two and nine times. The rearrangement joins TRBV12-3 or TRBV12-4 to TRBJ1-2; D call uncertain. Trimming left V 5 bases short and J 6 bases short, with 16 bases between. The CDR3 has 14 amino acids. The CDR3 DNA is TGTGCCAGCAGTCTCGCTGGATGTGGAAATGGCTACACCTTC. It translates to CASSLAGCGNGYTF.

This clonotype was seen ten or more times. This chain uses TRBV15 with TRBJ2-1, with 13 positions matching TRBD2. Germline assignment: CDR1 LNHNV and CDR2 YYDKDF (reference sequence). V lost 3 bases to trimming and J lost 9 bases; unmatched junction nucleotides: 5. The CDR3 contains 15 residues. CDR3 sequence: CATSSTSGRAIEQFF. In nucleotides, the CDR3 is TGTGCCACCAGCAGCACTAGCGGGAGGGCGATTGAGCAGTTCTTC.

Ten or more counts support this clonotype. V usage is TRBV6-2 or TRBV6-3 and J usage is TRBJ1-5, with 7 bases lining up with TRBD1. CDR1 MNHEY and CDR2 SVGEGT come from the germline V gene. The J segment lost 2 bases and the V segment lost 8 bases, leaving 9 bases of the junction unmatched. The CDR3 runs to 15 residues. As DNA, the CDR3 is TGTGCCAGCGTGAGGGGGCCTTGGGGCAATCAGCCCCAGCATTTT. This codes for CASVRGPWGNQPQHF.

This clonotype occurred many times. DNA for the CDR3: TGTGCCAGCAGCCAGGGACCCCGGGAGCCCGAGCAGTACTTC. As protein: CASSQGPREPEQYF. J is TRBJ2-7 and V is TRBV4-2; the D gene is possibly TRBD2 (6 bases). This CDR3 is built from 14 residues. Deletions cut 3 bases from V and 6 bases from J, with 15 bases between. Germline CDR1 is LGHNA and CDR2 is YNFKEQ.

In its sample, this clonotype was seen many times. The CDR3 DNA reads TGTGCCAGCAGTTTATCGGGGTGGAGGGCAGATACGCAGTATTTT. It codes for CASSLSGWRADTQYF. V gene TRBV27 combines with J gene TRBJ2-3, with a tentative D call TRBD2 (6 bases). CDR3 length equals 15 residues. Trimming stripped 0 bases from V and 4 bases from J, with 11 bases between. Per germline, CDR1 MNHEY and CDR2 SMNVEV (reference sequence).

J is TRBJ2-1 and V is TRBV20-1; TRBD2 aligns across 7 bases. The V gene's germline CDR1 is DFQATT and CDR2 SNEGSKA (reference sequence). The CDR3 length is 13 residues. J lost 3 bases, V lost 6 bases, and 5 bases had no gene match. The CDR3 sequence is CSAKRGYYNEQFF. The CDR3 DNA is TGCAGTGCAAAGCGGGGTTACTACAATGAGCAGTTCTTC.

The gene calls are TRBV4-3 and TRBJ1-4; D gene unclear. The V end lost 1 base, the J end lost 7 bases, and 16 bases lay between the germline ends. The CDR3 runs to 16 residues. Germline V gene lookup returns CDR1 LGHNA and CDR2 YSLEER. CDR3 region: CASSQVSGIGFEKLFF. The CDR3, as DNA: TGCGCCAGCAGCCAAGTATCCGGAATCGGATTTGAAAAACTGTTTTTT.

The sample holds many counts of this clonotype. In nucleotides, the CDR3 is TGTGCCAGCAGCCAAGGGACACCCTCGGAGACCCAGTACTTC. Its protein is CASSQGTPSETQYF. The chain links TRBV5-6 to TRBJ2-5; D might be TRBD1 (6 bases). The germline CDR1 and CDR2 sequences are SGHDT and YYEEEE. This CDR3 comprises 14 residues. V gave up 4 bases and J gave up 5 bases, with 15 bases separating them.

The chain recombines TRBV11-1 with TRBJ2-7; D remains ambiguous. The CDR3 extends over 13 amino acids. V lost 5 bases, J lost 4 bases, and 12 bases lay in between. The germline gives CDR1 SGHAT, CDR2 FQDESV (reference sequence). CDR3 bases: TGTGCCAGCAGCCCGCCTGCAACTTACGAGCAGTACTTC. Protein product: CASSPPATYEQYF.

This clonotype was found a few times. The chain couples TRBV7-6 to TRBJ2-3, with 9 bases identical to TRBD1. The CDR3 consists of 15 residues. Germline assignment: CDR1 SGHVS and CDR2 FNYEAQ. Trimming removed 6 bases from V and 3 bases from J; junction bases left unmatched: 7. The CDR3 DNA is TGTGCCAGCAGAACCGGGACAGGGAGAACAGATACGCAGTATTTT. The encoded protein is CASRTGTGRTDTQYF.

This clonotype was detected a few times. The chain has TRBV5-4 and TRBJ2-5; 7 nucleotides match TRBD1. Germline V gene lookup returns CDR1 SGHNT and CDR2 YYREEE (reference sequence). The CDR3 has 14 residues. V shed 0 bases, J shed 7 bases, and the junction held 6 bases outside the gene matches. CDR3 nucleotides: TGTGCCAGCAGCTTGGAGGGGGCGTTCGGGACCCAGTACTTC. Its protein product is CASSLEGAFGTQYF.

In its sample, this clonotype was seen many times. This chain uses TRBV29-1 with TRBJ1-4; the match to TRBD1 covers 7 bases. The V gene's germline CDR1 is SQVTM and CDR2 ANQGSEA. The trim removed 7 bases at V and 4 bases at J, leaving 9 bases unmatched. This CDR3 is built from 14 residues. In DNA, the CDR3 is TGCAGCGGTGCGGACGACAGGGATAATGAAAAACTGTTTTTT. Its protein product is CSGADDRDNEKLFF.